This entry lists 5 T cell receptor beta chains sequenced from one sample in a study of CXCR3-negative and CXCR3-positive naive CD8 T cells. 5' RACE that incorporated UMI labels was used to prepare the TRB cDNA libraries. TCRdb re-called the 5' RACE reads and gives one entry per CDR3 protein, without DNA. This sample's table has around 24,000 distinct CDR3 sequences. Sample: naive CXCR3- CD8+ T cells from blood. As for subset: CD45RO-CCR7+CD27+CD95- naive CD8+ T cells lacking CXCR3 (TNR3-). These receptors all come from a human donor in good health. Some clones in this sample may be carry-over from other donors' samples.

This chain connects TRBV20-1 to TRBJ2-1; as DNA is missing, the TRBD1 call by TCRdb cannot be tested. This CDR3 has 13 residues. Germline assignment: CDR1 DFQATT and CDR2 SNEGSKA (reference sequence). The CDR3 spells CSARGTDDYEQFF.

The chain's CDR3 is CASSSRDPAYEQYF. The gene calls are TRBV7-9 and TRBJ2-7; TCRdb's D gene call, TRBD1, goes unchecked for lack of DNA. The CDR3 totals 14 residues. CDR1 is SEHNR, CDR2 FQNEAQ, per germline (reference sequence).

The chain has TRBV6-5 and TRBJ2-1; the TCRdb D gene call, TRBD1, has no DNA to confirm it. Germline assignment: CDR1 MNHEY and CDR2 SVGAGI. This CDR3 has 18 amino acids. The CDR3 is CASSHTLGDRGNFYEQFF.

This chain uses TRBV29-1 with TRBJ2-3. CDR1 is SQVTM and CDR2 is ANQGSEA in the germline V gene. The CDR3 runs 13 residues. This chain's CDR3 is CSVVAQITDTQYF.

This chain's CDR3 is CASRPLGYEQYF. This chain links TRBV28 with TRBJ2-7; without DNA, the TCRdb call of TRBD2 cannot be checked. From germline, CDR1 is MDHEN and CDR2 SYDVKM. There are 12 residues in the CDR3.